What follows is one TCR beta chain and its context. It lacks a known antigen. No per-base quality is available; no much larger clone lies one base away. Preparation of the library involved the immunoSEQ multiplex PCR assay. The authors' pipeline ran thus. A statistical classification framework was built for diagnosing cytomegalovirus status from the catalog of TCR beta chain sequences. Imported from immuneACCESS, the table was reduced by TCRdb to in-frame sequences with V and J called. These copies leave out some clones; in studies compared against another copy, an unresolved V gene accounts for under half, and the cause of the remainder is not known. Clone size and V and J calls were adopted from that table, with D and trimming inferred from the DNA. For this sample the table gives over 200,000 clones, of which roughly 83% were detected only once. 5.5% to 7% of the sample comes from the top ten.

This entry belongs to a study of cytomegalovirus exposure and HLA in healthy donors (dated by TCRdb to about 2017). For the wider study: According to a later analysis, one platform produced both the 110 or so validation repertoires and the 670 or so repertoires of the first cohort. The study was designed to test whether signatures of past pathogen exposure could be identified by cataloging public T cell receptors. Besides the first cohort of roughly 700 subjects, a separate validation cohort made up of roughly 120 different subjects was used. To predict cytomegalovirus infection status, the study brought together high-throughput TCR immunosequencing, statistical association of individual TCRs with disease status, and machine learning. General conclusions and limits of the study: In vitro tests confirmed that a few of the cytomegalovirus-associated TCR beta chains recognize cytomegalovirus antigens. The authors suggested that the approach could potentially be generalized to other disease states and immunological phenotypes. The study gave a list of around 170 TCR beta chains associated with cytomegalovirus. The validation cohort had no HLA typing available for a later analysis, so co-occurrence within that cohort was assessed over all 130 or so repertoires. While some public TCRs were present in many individuals, most TCR sequences turned up only very rarely across donors. In a later analysis, TCRs clustered in the first cohort were found to also tend to co-occur in the 130 or so validation repertoires, with 90% to 95% of cluster scores above 0. The classifier was reported to diagnose cytomegalovirus status with high specificity and sensitivity in both the original and validation cohorts.

The donors belonged to the validation cohort of around 120 subjects, which was separate from the roughly 700-subject first cohort. The specimen sequenced was PBMCs. The receptor was derived from a woman aged 18-29 years in good health and CMV-seronegative.

The encoded CDR3 is CATKDMAGDEQYF. The nucleotides read TGCGCCACCAAAGACATGGCGGGAGACGAGCAGTACTTC. The rearranged chain carries TRBV10-2 and TRBJ2-7; TRBD2 agrees with 7 junctional bases. CDR1 and CDR2, per the germline V gene, are WSHSY and SAAADI. After removal of 10 bases from V and 5 bases from J, the junction retains 11 bases not matched to a gene. The CDR3, cysteine through phenylalanine, is 13 amino acids long. CDR3 DNA only is kept here, 39 bases in frame from base 1.